These T cell receptor beta chains were read from a single sample in a study of T-cell reconstitution after alpha-beta-depleted transplantation in children. TCRdb fed the PCR reads into MiXCR, producing one record per CDR3 protein. The sample consists of around 380,000 distinct CDR3 sequences, approximately 11% of them appearing once. The sample in question was PBMCs from the stem cell graft donor, obtained from the stem cell graft. All receptors come from a human donor who donated a stem cell graft to a child with acute myeloid leukemia. The CDR3 runs from the conserved cysteine through the conserved F or W. The order of the fields is CDR3 length, D gene, J gene, clone size, V gene, CDR3 DNA, CDR3 protein. D genes are given only for firm matches. Expanded clones are given a class, and other clones once, few, many or no size at all.

CDR3 length: 14; D gene: .; J gene: TRBJ2-3; clone size: .; V gene: TRBV5-1; CDR3 DNA: TGCGCCAGCAGCTTGGCGACTAGCACAGATACGCAGTATTTT; CDR3 protein: CASSLATSTDTQYF
CDR3 length: 15; D gene: .; J gene: TRBJ2-3; clone size: few; V gene: TRBV5-1; CDR3 DNA: TGCGCCAGCAGCTTGGCTATCGGGGACGGGGATACGCAGTATTTT; CDR3 protein: CASSLAIGDGDTQYF
CDR3 length: 11; D gene: .; J gene: TRBJ2-1; clone size: few; V gene: TRBV3-1; CDR3 DNA: TGTGCCAGCAGCCAAGCCAGTGAGCAGTTCTTC; CDR3 protein: CASSQASEQFF
CDR3 length: 14; D gene: .; J gene: TRBJ2-5; clone size: .; V gene: TRBV19; CDR3 DNA: TGTGCCAGTAGTTCGGGCAGGACAGTGGAGACCCAGTACTTC; CDR3 protein: CASSSGRTVETQYF
CDR3 length: 16; D gene: TRBD2; J gene: TRBJ2-3; clone size: .; V gene: TRBV6-5; CDR3 DNA: TGTGCCAGCAGATACACTAGCGGGGCTAGCACAGATACGCAGTATTTT; CDR3 protein: CASRYTSGASTDTQYF
CDR3 length: 15; D gene: .; J gene: TRBJ2-4; clone size: many; V gene: TRBV5-1; CDR3 DNA: TGCGCCAGCAGCCCCGGGAACCTAGCCAAAAACATTCAGTACTTC; CDR3 protein: CASSPGNLAKNIQYF
CDR3 length: 13; D gene: .; J gene: TRBJ2-5; clone size: many; V gene: TRBV12-3/TRBV12-4; CDR3 DNA: TGTGCCAGCAGTCGCTACAGGAAAGAGACCCAGTACTTC; CDR3 protein: CASSRYRKETQYF
CDR3 length: 15; D gene: TRBD1; J gene: TRBJ2-6; clone size: .; V gene: TRBV20-1; CDR3 DNA: TGCAGTGCTAGCCCCAGGGGGTCAGGGGCCAACGTCCTGACTTTC; CDR3 protein: CSASPRGSGANVLTF
CDR3 length: 15; D gene: .; J gene: TRBJ2-3; clone size: .; V gene: TRBV2; CDR3 DNA: TGTGCCAGCAGCGAGCGACTAGGGCGGACAGATACGCAGTATTTT; CDR3 protein: CASSERLGRTDTQYF
CDR3 length: 14; D gene: .; J gene: TRBJ2-7; clone size: few; V gene: TRBV5-5; CDR3 DNA: TGTGCCAGCAGCTTGTCCCACGGGCCCTACGAGCAGTACTTC; CDR3 protein: CASSLSHGPYEQYF
CDR3 length: 18; D gene: TRBD1; J gene: TRBJ2-2; clone size: few; V gene: TRBV5-1; CDR3 DNA: TGCGCCAGCAGCTTGGCGTTTAGGGACAGACTGTACACCGGGGAGCTGTTTTTT; CDR3 protein: CASSLAFRDRLYTGELFF
CDR3 length: 13; D gene: TRBD1; J gene: TRBJ1-1; clone size: .; V gene: TRBV5-1; CDR3 DNA: TGCGCCAGCAGCCCCTGGGGACAGGGGGAAGCTTTCTTT; CDR3 protein: CASSPWGQGEAFF
CDR3 length: 13; D gene: TRBD2; J gene: TRBJ2-2; clone size: few; V gene: TRBV5-4; CDR3 DNA: TGTGCCAGCAGCCCGATGGGAGGGGGGGAGCTGTTTTTT; CDR3 protein: CASSPMGGGELFF
CDR3 length: 17; D gene: .; J gene: TRBJ1-1; clone size: few; V gene: TRBV5-1; CDR3 DNA: TGCGCCAGCAGCTTGGGGTCGACAGGCCCTATGAACACTGAAGCTTTCTTT; CDR3 protein: CASSLGSTGPMNTEAFF
CDR3 length: 19; D gene: .; J gene: TRBJ2-6; clone size: few; V gene: TRBV11-1; CDR3 DNA: TGTGCCAGCAGCTTAGCGTTTCAGCCAAAGCGCTCTGGGGCCAACGTCCTGACTTTC; CDR3 protein: CASSLAFQPKRSGANVLTF
CDR3 length: 16; D gene: TRBD2; J gene: TRBJ2-3; clone size: few; V gene: TRBV6-2/TRBV6-3; CDR3 DNA: TGTGCCAGCAGTTACTCGACGGCGGGGGGCACAGATACGCAGTATTTT; CDR3 protein: CASSYSTAGGTDTQYF
CDR3 length: 15; D gene: TRBD2; J gene: TRBJ2-3; clone size: .; V gene: TRBV6-4; CDR3 DNA: TGTGCCAGCAGTGTTGTAGCGGGGGCCACAGATACGCAGTATTTT; CDR3 protein: CASSVVAGATDTQYF
CDR3 length: 18; D gene: TRBD2; J gene: TRBJ2-1; clone size: few; V gene: TRBV3-1; CDR3 DNA: TGTGCCAGCAGCCCGGGACTAGCGGGGGAGTGGTCCTACAATGAGCAGTTCTTC; CDR3 protein: CASSPGLAGEWSYNEQFF
CDR3 length: 12; D gene: .; J gene: TRBJ2-7; clone size: few; V gene: TRBV29-1; CDR3 DNA: TGCAGCGTTGCTGCGATTGGCGACGAGCAGTACTTC; CDR3 protein: CSVAAIGDEQYF
CDR3 length: 14; D gene: .; J gene: TRBJ2-4; clone size: .; V gene: TRBV29-1; CDR3 DNA: TGCAGCGTTCTGGGGGCCACCGCCAAAAACATTCAGTACTTC; CDR3 protein: CSVLGATAKNIQYF
CDR3 length: 15; D gene: .; J gene: TRBJ1-5; clone size: .; V gene: TRBV6-5; CDR3 DNA: TGTGCCAGCAGTTACTCGAGAGGGGCCAATCAGCCCCAGCATTTT; CDR3 protein: CASSYSRGANQPQHF
CDR3 length: 13; D gene: .; J gene: TRBJ1-4; clone size: .; V gene: TRBV7-9; CDR3 DNA: TGTGCCAGCAGCCGTCGAATGAATGAAAAACTGTTTTTT; CDR3 protein: CASSRRMNEKLFF
CDR3 length: 17; D gene: TRBD1; J gene: TRBJ2-2; clone size: .; V gene: TRBV15; CDR3 DNA: TGTGCCACCAGCCCGGGACAGGGGAGGACGAACACCGGGGAGCTGTTTTTT; CDR3 protein: CATSPGQGRTNTGELFF
CDR3 length: 15; D gene: .; J gene: TRBJ2-3; clone size: .; V gene: TRBV15; CDR3 DNA: TGTGCCACCAGCAGAGTTCGGAGCGGCACAGATACGCAGTATTTT; CDR3 protein: CATSRVRSGTDTQYF
CDR3 length: 13; D gene: .; J gene: TRBJ2-2; clone size: many; V gene: TRBV29-1; CDR3 DNA: TGCAGCGTTCCTAGGGGGAACACCGGGGAGCTGTTTTTT; CDR3 protein: CSVPRGNTGELFF
CDR3 length: 16; D gene: .; J gene: TRBJ2-1; clone size: few; V gene: TRBV5-5; CDR3 DNA: TGTGCCAGCAGCTGGCGGGGCCAGAGCTCCTACAATGAGCAGTTCTTC; CDR3 protein: CASSWRGQSSYNEQFF
CDR3 length: 16; D gene: TRBD1; J gene: TRBJ2-2; clone size: .; V gene: TRBV5-1; CDR3 DNA: TGCGCCAGCAGCCTGGCCGGGGACAGGGCCCCCGGGGAGCTGTTTTTT; CDR3 protein: CASSLAGDRAPGELFF
CDR3 length: 15; D gene: TRBD1; J gene: TRBJ1-1; clone size: few; V gene: TRBV7-8; CDR3 DNA: TGTGCCAGCAGCAAATTGGACAGGTTGAACACTGAAGCTTTCTTT; CDR3 protein: CASSKLDRLNTEAFF
CDR3 length: 14; D gene: TRBD1; J gene: TRBJ1-1; clone size: few; V gene: TRBV20-1; CDR3 DNA: TGCAGTGCCGACAAGACAGGGATGAACACTGAAGCTTTCTTT; CDR3 protein: CSADKTGMNTEAFF
CDR3 length: 17; D gene: TRBD2; J gene: TRBJ2-3; clone size: few; V gene: TRBV5-1; CDR3 DNA: TGCGCCAGCATATTGGGAACTAGCGGCCGGAGCACAGATACGCAGTATTTT; CDR3 protein: CASILGTSGRSTDTQYF
CDR3 length: 14; D gene: .; J gene: TRBJ1-1; clone size: many; V gene: TRBV7-9; CDR3 DNA: TGTGCCAGCAGCTTACGGGACCAGAACACTGAAGCTTTCTTT; CDR3 protein: CASSLRDQNTEAFF
CDR3 length: 14; D gene: TRBD1; J gene: TRBJ2-3; clone size: .; V gene: TRBV5-1; CDR3 DNA: TGCGCCAGCAGGGGACAGCCTAGCACAGATACGCAGTATTTT; CDR3 protein: CASRGQPSTDTQYF
CDR3 length: 13; D gene: .; J gene: TRBJ2-5; clone size: .; V gene: TRBV5-1; CDR3 DNA: TGCGCCAGCAGCCCGGTTAACCAAGAGACCCAGTACTTC; CDR3 protein: CASSPVNQETQYF
CDR3 length: 14; D gene: .; J gene: TRBJ1-1; clone size: .; V gene: TRBV6-5; CDR3 DNA: TGTGCCAGCAGTTACGTGGGGCGCGACACTGAAGCTTTCTTT; CDR3 protein: CASSYVGRDTEAFF
CDR3 length: 14; D gene: .; J gene: TRBJ2-4; clone size: many; V gene: TRBV7-2; CDR3 DNA: TGTGCCAGCAGCCAAGCTACAGGGACGAACATTCAGTACTTC; CDR3 protein: CASSQATGTNIQYF
CDR3 length: 13; D gene: .; J gene: TRBJ1-2; clone size: .; V gene: TRBV14; CDR3 DNA: TGTGCCAGCAGCCAAGTCGGGATCTATGGCTACACCTTC; CDR3 protein: CASSQVGIYGYTF
CDR3 length: 15; D gene: .; J gene: TRBJ1-5; clone size: few; V gene: TRBV4-2; CDR3 DNA: TGTGCCAGCAGCCAAGAGGGGGGTGTCAATCAGCCCCAGCATTTT; CDR3 protein: CASSQEGGVNQPQHF
CDR3 length: 16; D gene: TRBD1; J gene: TRBJ2-7; clone size: .; V gene: TRBV6-2/TRBV6-3; CDR3 DNA: TGTGCCAGCAGTTACCCAGGGACAGGAGGATTCTACGAGCAGTACTTC; CDR3 protein: CASSYPGTGGFYEQYF
CDR3 length: 13; D gene: .; J gene: TRBJ1-4; clone size: few; V gene: TRBV20-1; CDR3 DNA: TGCAGTGTCTACAGCCCCGGAGTGTGGGAACTGTTTTTT; CDR3 protein: CSVYSPGVWELFF
CDR3 length: 17; D gene: TRBD1; J gene: TRBJ2-7; clone size: few; V gene: TRBV6-2/TRBV6-3; CDR3 DNA: TGTGCCAGCAAGCAACCTGGGACAGGGGAGAGCTCCTACGAGCAGTACTTC; CDR3 protein: CASKQPGTGESSYEQYF
CDR3 length: 16; D gene: TRBD1; J gene: TRBJ2-7; clone size: .; V gene: TRBV7-9; CDR3 DNA: TGTGCCAGCAGCCCTGCTACCGGGACAGGGTTCCACGAGCAGTACTTC; CDR3 protein: CASSPATGTGFHEQYF
CDR3 length: 16; D gene: TRBD2; J gene: TRBJ2-5; clone size: few; V gene: TRBV15; CDR3 DNA: TGTGCCACCAGCAAGACTAGCGGAGTGAAAGGGGAGACCCAGTACTTC; CDR3 protein: CATSKTSGVKGETQYF
CDR3 length: 14; D gene: .; J gene: TRBJ1-2; clone size: many; V gene: TRBV7-9; CDR3 DNA: TGTGCCAGCAGCTCCGGGACTGGCTACTATGGCTACACCTTC; CDR3 protein: CASSSGTGYYGYTF
CDR3 length: 15; D gene: TRBD2; J gene: TRBJ2-3; clone size: few; V gene: TRBV4-1; CDR3 DNA: TGCGCCAGCAGCCAAGAGGGGCTAGCGGGGGATACGCAGTATTTT; CDR3 protein: CASSQEGLAGDTQYF
CDR3 length: 15; D gene: .; J gene: TRBJ1-5; clone size: few; V gene: TRBV5-1; CDR3 DNA: TGCGCCAGCAGGGTCGGGGTGGGCGGCAATCAGCCCCAGCATTTT; CDR3 protein: CASRVGVGGNQPQHF
CDR3 length: 16; D gene: .; J gene: TRBJ1-3; clone size: .; V gene: TRBV5-1; CDR3 DNA: TGCGCCAGCAGCCCAAACTGGACGGGCTCTGGAAACACCATATATTTT; CDR3 protein: CASSPNWTGSGNTIYF
CDR3 length: 16; D gene: TRBD1; J gene: TRBJ2-3; clone size: .; V gene: TRBV5-1; CDR3 DNA: TGCGCCAGCAGCTTGGCCCCGGGACAGCACACAGATACGCAGTATTTT; CDR3 protein: CASSLAPGQHTDTQYF
CDR3 length: 16; D gene: .; J gene: TRBJ2-7; clone size: many; V gene: TRBV7-2; CDR3 DNA: TGTGCCAGCAGCTTAGCCCCAACGGATGGGCCCTACGAGCAGTACTTC; CDR3 protein: CASSLAPTDGPYEQYF
CDR3 length: 17; D gene: .; J gene: TRBJ1-1; clone size: .; V gene: TRBV4-1; CDR3 DNA: TGCGCCAGCAGCCAAGATCCTCTGACTGTCTCGTACACTGAAGCTTTCTTT; CDR3 protein: CASSQDPLTVSYTEAFF
CDR3 length: 17; D gene: .; J gene: TRBJ1-5; clone size: few; V gene: TRBV12-3/TRBV12-4; CDR3 DNA: TGTGCCAGCTCGCTCCGGGGGGCCCCAACCGGGGGTCAGCCCCAGCATTTT; CDR3 protein: CASSLRGAPTGGQPQHF
CDR3 length: 14; D gene: .; J gene: TRBJ1-1; clone size: .; V gene: TRBV11-3; CDR3 DNA: TGTGCCAGCAGCCAGGGGCCGATGAAAACTGAAGCTTTCTTT; CDR3 protein: CASSQGPMKTEAFF
CDR3 length: 12; D gene: .; J gene: TRBJ2-5; clone size: .; V gene: TRBV20-1; CDR3 DNA: TGCAGTGCTAGAGATGTGGGCGAGACCCAGTACTTC; CDR3 protein: CSARDVGETQYF
CDR3 length: 14; D gene: .; J gene: TRBJ1-4; clone size: many; V gene: TRBV5-1; CDR3 DNA: TGCGCCAGCAGTCAGGGACGGTTTAATGAAAAACTGTTTTTT; CDR3 protein: CASSQGRFNEKLFF